The 31 T cell receptor beta chains listed next were all sequenced from one sample in a study of cytomegalovirus exposure and HLA in healthy donors. In the PCR, 60 Vbeta and 13 Jbeta primers were used. TCRdb's copy holds only in-frame clones and misses some; the assay was immunoSEQ multiplex PCR. The sample records some 40,000 clones, around 50% being singletons. Source material: PBMCs. The receptor source for this set is a woman in her thirties or forties in good health and CMV-seropositive.

The chain uses TRBV10-3 and TRBJ2-2; 8 bases are shared with TRBD2. J was trimmed by 7 bases and V by 0 bases; bases with no gene match: 4. Germline V gives CDR1 ENHRY, CDR2 SYGVKD. The CDR3 contains 15 residues. CDR3: CAISESPGTSGELFF. DNA of the CDR3: TGTGCCATCAGTGAGTCCCCGGGGACTAGCGGGGAGCTGTTTTTT.

The chain links TRBV2 to TRBJ2-6, with TRBD2 matching 8 bases. This CDR3 spans 20 amino acids. Germline V gives CDR1 SNHLY, CDR2 FYNNEI. J was trimmed by 0 bases and V by 0 bases; bases with no gene match: 10. CDR3 loop: CASSEAPRGGLSSGANVLTF. The CDR3 bases are TGTGCCAGCAGTGAAGCGCCCCGGGGGGGACTAAGCTCTGGGGCCAACGTCCTGACTTTC.

A few counts support this clone. This sequence joins TRBV6-1 and TRBJ2-7; D is possibly TRBD1 (6 bases). Germline V CDR1 and CDR2: MNHNS, SASEGT. V lost 8 bases, J lost 7 bases, and 18 bases lay in between. CDR3 size: 13 residues. CDR3 coding DNA: TGTGCCAGCCACTGGGGGCTATCGTTAGAGCAGTACTTC. This encodes CASHWGLSLEQYF.

The DNA for the CDR3 is TGTGCCAGCAGCTTAGATTTCGCAGGGGGAATGGCTAATGAAAAACTGTTTTTT. It yields the protein CASSLDFAGGMANEKLFF. The V and J genes are TRBV7-2 and TRBJ1-4; 7 bases fit TRBD1. The germline gives CDR1 SGHTA, CDR2 FQGNSA. After removal of 1 base from V and 3 bases from J, the junction contained 11 bases not matched to a gene. This CDR3 has 18 residues.

The rearrangement uses TRBV20-1 and TRBJ1-1; 10 bases fit TRBD1. V was pared by 6 bases and J by 6 bases, with 1 base of the junction left unmatched. Per germline, CDR1 DFQATT and CDR2 SNEGSKA (reference sequence). The length of the CDR3 is 11 residues. The CDR3: CSAGTGAEAFF. The CDR3 DNA reads TGCAGTGCCGGGACAGGGGCTGAAGCTTTCTTT.

This clone has just a few counts. The gene calls are TRBV5-1 and TRBJ1-4; D gene uncertain. Germline CDR1 reads SGHRS; CDR2 reads YFSETQ. This CDR3 is 13 amino acids long. The ends were cut back, 5 bases at V and 3 bases at J, with 8 bases in the middle. The CDR3 bases are TGCGCCAGCAGTTTCGGGGCTAATGAAAAACTGTTTTTT. Protein sequence: CASSFGANEKLFF.

V and J are TRBV4-1 and TRBJ2-5, with 8 bases fitting TRBD2. In germline, CDR1 is MGHRA, CDR2 YSYEKL. V dropped 4 bases and J dropped 1; count of bases not matched to a gene: 5. The length of the CDR3 is 15 residues. CDR3 nucleotide sequence: TGCGCCAGCAGCCGATTAGCGGGGAGCCAAGAGACCCAGTACTTC. Translated: CASSRLAGSQETQYF.

The CDR3, as DNA: TGTGCCAGCAGCAAACCAAGACAGGGAGCTTACTACGAGCAGTACTTC. Translated, it gives CASSKPRQGAYYEQYF. The chain has TRBV21-1 and TRBJ2-7; the table calls TRBD1, which could not be checked here. TRBV21-1 is assigned pseudogene status. The CDR3 spans 16 residues.

This chain connects TRBV7-3 to TRBJ1-2; weak D call: TRBD1 (6 bases). The germline gives CDR1 SGHTA, CDR2 FQGTGA. The CDR3 is 15 amino acids. V gave up 4 bases and J gave up 2 bases, with 14 bases separating them. The CDR3 bases are TGTGCCAGCAGCTCGGACAGTCGCGGGAACTATGGCTACACCTTC. Translated, it gives CASSSDSRGNYGYTF.

This sequence joins TRBV7-6 and TRBJ2-1; possibly TRBD2 for D (5 bases). The V end lost 1 base, the J end lost 7 bases, and 11 bases lay between the germline ends. The CDR3 has 14 residues. Germline values: CDR1 SGHVS, CDR2 FNYEAQ. The CDR3 spells CASSLGAGRNEQFF. The CDR3 nucleotides read TGTGCCAGCAGCTTAGGCGCGGGCCGGAATGAGCAGTTCTTC. Full variable domain (rest looked up from reference TRBV7-6 and TRBJ2-1): GAGVSQSPRYKVTKRGQDVALRCDPISGHVSLYWYRQALGQGPEFLTYFNYEAQQDKSGLPNDRFSAERPEGSISTLTIQRTEQRDSAMYRCASSLGAGRNEQFFGPGTRLTVL.

The chain carries TRBV18 and TRBJ1-1, with D unclear. The CDR3 is 13 residues long. Between the trimmed V and J ends, which lost 3 bases and 8 bases, there was a span of 13 bases. In germline, CDR1 is KGHSH, CDR2 LQKENI. As DNA, the CDR3 is TGTGCCAGCTCACCCGGGATCCTGGAAGAAGCTTTCTTT. Translated, it gives CASSPGILEEAFF. Filled out from reference TRBV18 and TRBJ1-1, the complete variable domain reads NAGVMQNPRHLVRRRGQEARLRCSPMKGHSHVYWYRQLPEEGLKFMVYLQKENIIDESGMPKERFSAEFPKEGPSILRIQQVVRGDSAAYFCASSPGILEEAFFGQGTRLTVV.

V is TRBV6-1 and J is TRBJ1-5, with TRBD1 as a possible D gene (5 bases). Per germline, CDR1 MNHNS and CDR2 SASEGT. The V end was cut by 3 bases, the J end by 0 bases, with 9 bases between. The CDR3 runs to 15 residues. DNA of the CDR3: TGTGCCAGCAGTGAGGGACTAACTAGCAATCAGCCCCAGCATTTT. Translation gives CASSEGLTSNQPQHF.

The rearrangement links TRBV7-2 to TRBJ1-5, with TRBD1 matching 7 bases. The CDR3 contains 14 residues. V trimming: 6 bases; J trimming: 6 bases; junction bases outside the gene matches: 8. The V gene's germline CDR1 is SGHTA and CDR2 FQGNSA. CDR3 loop: CASSTDWDSQPQHF. CDR3 nucleotides: TGTGCCAGCAGTACAGACTGGGACAGTCAGCCCCAGCATTTT.

CDR3: CAISESTTGGTVGQETQYF. The CDR3, as DNA: TGTGCCATCAGTGAGTCGACGACAGGGGGTACGGTAGGGCAAGAGACCCAGTACTTC. The chain couples TRBV10-3 to TRBJ2-5, with 9 bases fitting TRBD1. Germline V CDR1 and CDR2: ENHRY, SYGVKD. The J segment lost 2 bases and the V segment lost 0 bases, leaving 13 bases of the junction unmatched. This CDR3 region has 19 residues.

This clone was seen once. This chain joins TRBV6-5 and TRBJ1-2, with D tentatively TRBD1 (6 bases). The CDR3 contains 12 residues. V was cut by 6 bases and J by 14 bases, with 19 bases left in between. Germline loops: CDR1 MNHEY, CDR2 SVGAGI. The CDR3 DNA sequence: TGTGCCAGCAGCATAACAGGGTTTAGTTTGACCTTC. Residues: CASSITGFSLTF.

The chain carries TRBV6-4 and TRBJ2-3; 8 positions agree with TRBD2. V dropped 6 bases and J dropped 2; count of bases not matched to a gene: 4. This CDR3 has 14 residues. CDR1 and CDR2 from the germline V gene are MRHNA and SNTAGT. For the CDR3, the DNA is TGTGCCAGCAGGCCAGCGGGGGTCACAGATACGCAGTATTTT. Translation: CASRPAGVTDTQYF.

The chain employs TRBV5-1 and TRBJ2-7; D is uncertain. Looked up from germline, CDR1 is SGHRS and CDR2 is YFSETQ. The V end lost 2 bases, the J end lost 2 bases, and 5 bases lay between the germline ends. CDR3 length: 12 amino acids. The CDR3 region has the DNA TGCGCCAGCAGCTTTCCTCCCTACGAGCAGTACTTC. Amino acids: CASSFPPYEQYF.

The chain combines TRBV19 with TRBJ2-5; 8 positions agree with TRBD1. CDR1 and CDR2 from the germline V gene are LNHDA and SQIVND (reference sequence). The CDR3 runs to 14 residues. The trim removed 2 bases at V and 1 base at J, leaving 0 bases unmatched. CDR3 DNA sequence: TGTGCCAGTAGTATAACAGGGGGCCAAGAGACCCAGTACTTC. Amino acids: CASSITGGQETQYF.

This chain connects TRBV5-1 to TRBJ1-6, with D possibly matching TRBD1 (5 bases). The germline V gene has CDR1 SGHRS and CDR2 YFSETQ. The CDR3 contains 18 residues. Deletions cut 4 bases from V and 0 bases from J, with 17 bases between. CDR3 nucleotides: TGCGCCAGCAGCGTCAGGGCCCCGGTGGACTCCTATAATTCACCCCTCCACTTT. Protein sequence: CASSVRAPVDSYNSPLHF.

This clone was observed a handful of times. V is TRBV30 and J is TRBJ2-7; 9 bases agree with TRBD2. Losses at the gene ends were 2 bases for V and 4 bases for J; bases not matched to a gene: 15. The V gene's germline CDR1 is GTSNPN and CDR2 SVGIG (reference sequence). The CDR3 has 17 residues. The CDR3 bases are TGTGCCTGGAGTCCTTTTTTCGCAGCGGGGGGTCAATACGAGCAGTACTTC. Protein product: CAWSPFFAAGGQYEQYF.

This clone occurred a few times. The J gene is TRBJ2-7, the V gene TRBV5-8; 8 nucleotides align to TRBD1. This CDR3 region has 13 residues. Unmatched junction bases numbered 0, after V lost 2 bases and J lost 2 bases. The V gene's germline CDR1 is SGHTS and CDR2 YDEGEE. The CDR3, as DNA: TGTGCCAGCAGCTTACAGGGGGCCTACGAGCAGTACTTC. Its translation: CASSLQGAYEQYF.

The V gene is TRBV7-9, the J gene TRBJ2-5; D may be TRBD1 (8 bases). V was shortened by 6 bases and J by 4 bases, with 24 bases between the two germline ends. From germline, CDR1 is SEHNR and CDR2 FQNEAQ (reference sequence). This CDR3 spans 17 amino acids. The CDR3 is CASSWGRRGTGRETQYF. DNA for the CDR3: TGTGCCAGCAGTTGGGGGCGGCGGGGGACAGGCAGAGAGACCCAGTACTTC.

This clone was observed a handful of times. The chain joins TRBV6-5 to TRBJ2-1; TRBD1 aligns across 7 bases. This CDR3 spans 14 amino acids. The V and J ends lost 5 bases and 3 bases, in that order; junction bases with no gene match: 4. CDR1 is MNHEY, CDR2 SVGAGI, per germline. CDR3 sequence (DNA): TGTGCCAGCAGTCCCCGGGACAGCTACAATGAGCAGTTCTTC. It yields the protein CASSPRDSYNEQFF.

This clone turned up a few times. This rearrangement joins TRBV2 to TRBJ2-2; the match to TRBD2 covers 7 bases. The CDR3 length is 15 residues. CDR1 and CDR2 (germline): SNHLY, FYNNEI. V lost 4 bases and J lost 2; bases outside the gene matches: 4. CDR3 sequence: CASSARGVNTGELFF. The CDR3 DNA follows: TGTGCCAGCAGTGCCCGGGGGGTAAACACCGGGGAGCTGTTTTTT.

The chain is built from TRBV4-1 and TRBJ1-1; 7 bases are a match to TRBD1. Germline V lookup: CDR1 MGHRA, CDR2 YSYEKL. The CDR3 extends over 14 amino acids. With 3 bases clipped from V and 4 bases from J, the junction kept 5 bases outside the gene matches. This CDR3 is CASSHRQGGTEAFF. In nucleotides, the CDR3 is TGCGCCAGCAGCCACCGACAGGGAGGCACTGAAGCTTTCTTT.

This clone was observed a single time. This rearrangement joins TRBV29-1 to TRBJ2-3; the match to TRBD2 covers 9 bases. The CDR3 is made up of 15 amino acids. Germline loops: CDR1 SQVTM, CDR2 ANQGSEA. After removal of 3 bases from V and 5 bases from J, the junction contained 9 bases not matched to a gene. In nucleotides, the CDR3 is TGCAGCGTTGAGGTACCAGCGGGGGGTCTAGATACGCAGTATTTT. Translation: CSVEVPAGGLDTQYF.

This rearrangement joins TRBV5-4 to TRBJ1-2; D gene unclear. The length of the CDR3 is 15 residues. With 0 bases removed from V and 4 bases from J, the gap between germline ends came to 13 bases. CDR1 and CDR2 (germline): SGHNT, YYREEE (reference sequence). The CDR3 loop is CASSLADSGFYGYTF. The CDR3, as DNA: TGTGCCAGCAGCTTGGCCGATTCGGGATTCTATGGCTACACCTTC.

This clone was seen only a few times. The chain links TRBV11-1 to TRBJ2-5, with 9 bases that match TRBD1. J lost 4 bases, V lost 5 bases, and 5 bases had no gene match. The V gene's germline CDR1 is SGHAT and CDR2 FQDESV (reference sequence). The CDR3 contains 14 residues. The CDR3 DNA reads as TGTGCCAGCAGCCAGGGACAGGGCGTAGAGACCCAGTACTTC. Its translation: CASSQGQGVETQYF.

This clone was observed once. The gene calls are TRBV10-3 and TRBJ1-6, with no clear D. This CDR3 region has 13 residues. Trimming stripped 9 bases from V and 8 bases from J, with 14 bases between. Germline CDR1 reads ENHRY; CDR2 reads SYGVKD. CDR3 sequence: CAMSNGLDSPLHF. The CDR3 DNA is TGTGCCATGTCAAATGGACTAGATTCACCCCTCCACTTT.

The chain joins TRBV27 to TRBJ2-3; weak D call: TRBD2 (5 bases). The ends were cut back, 6 bases at V and 4 bases at J, with 8 bases in the middle. Germline assignment: CDR1 MNHEY and CDR2 SMNVEV (reference sequence). The CDR3 has 12 residues. The CDR3 loop reads CASRGSPDTQYF. CDR3 nucleotide sequence: TGTGCCAGCAGAGGGAGCCCAGATACGCAGTATTTT.

The rearrangement uses TRBV11-2 and TRBJ1-1; 8 bases line up with TRBD1. This CDR3 region has 16 residues. After removal of 5 bases from V and 4 bases from J, the junction contained 12 bases not matched to a gene. Germline-derived CDR1 and CDR2 are SGHAT and FQNNGV. The CDR3 DNA reads as TGTGCCAGCAGCCCGCGAATGGACAGGGATGGCACTGAAGCTTTCTTT. This encodes CASSPRMDRDGTEAFF.